This T cell receptor (beta chain) originates from a study of T cells in Graves' hyperthyroidism and ophthalmopathy. Template material for amplifying TCR beta CDR3 regions consisted of RNA transcripts. With the HTBI primer set, the TCR CDR3 went through a first round of RT-PCR. TCRdb reanalysed the multiplex PCR reads using MiXCR and keeps one entry per CDR3 protein. Of hundreds of thousands of distinct CDR3 sequences in the sample, over 15% were seen once. The PBMCs were sourced from fresh peripheral blood (approximately 9.6 ml). The germline V gene has CDR1 MNHEY and CDR2 SVGEGT. CDR3 length: 17 amino acids. V lost 0 bases to trimming and J lost 2 bases, with 16 bases between them.

The source material was blood. V usage is TRBV6-2 or TRBV6-3 and J usage is TRBJ1-2; no definite D call. The sequence was obtained from a woman aged 18 to 35 with Graves' hyperthyroidism. This CDR3 reads CASSYSNIGWQNYGYTF. The CDR3 nucleotides read TGTGCCAGCAGTTACTCTAATATTGGTTGGCAGAACTATGGCTACACCTTC.